This TCR beta chain comes out of a study of CD8 T cells in Susac syndrome. Trimming took off 5 bases at V and 3 bases at J, with 7 bases between the two ends. Germline CDR1 and CDR2: SGHTA and FQGNSA. The CDR3 has 12 residues. About this clonotype: The target antigen is unknown.

RNA was extracted with the RNeasy kit, and a quantity of 0.5 to 1 ug was reverse transcribed using random hexamers. TCRdb called the immunoSEQ multiplex PCR reads again in MiXCR, with one record for every CDR3 protein. The table includes some 170,000 distinct CDR3 sequences, about 94% detected once. General study points: CD4+ T cell repertoires in Susac syndrome lacked clonal expansion.

The sequence derives from a human donor with Susac syndrome. Sequences were obtained from CD4+ T cells from PBMCs. The gene calls are TRBV7-2 and TRBJ1-2; no definite D call. The CDR3 region is CASSPGYYGYTF. CDR3 bases: TGTGCCAGCAGCCCCGGGTACTATGGCTACACCTTC.